These 2 T cell receptor beta chains were all obtained from the same sample, sequenced in a study of glioma-infiltrating T cells. Amplification of TCR alpha and beta CDR3 regions from RNA used iRepertoire nested multiplex PCR. One entry per CDR3 protein, called by TCRdb with MiXCR from the multiplex PCR reads. The data contain about 45,000 distinct CDR3 sequences, 20% to 25% of them singletons. Sequencing was done on a sample of glioma tissue, nonneoplastic brain tissue, or PBMCs (not recorded which). The receptors were gathered from a human donor with low-grade glioma or glioblastoma, undergoing nonglioma brain surgery, or in good health (not recorded which).

A word on this clonotype: Being one base from a much bigger clone, this may be a read error. The rearrangement joins TRBV11-2 to TRBJ2-3, with D possibly TRBD2 on 5 matching bases. V shed 5 bases and J shed 6 bases, with 15 bases lying between them. CDR1 is SGHAT, CDR2 FQNNGV, per germline. The CDR3 is 14 amino acids. CDR3 sequence: CASSLLSGIDTQYF. The CDR3 nucleotides read TGTGCCAGCAGCCTCTTAAGCGGTATCGATACGCAGTATTTT.

This clonotype has at least ten counts. This sequence joins TRBV3-1 and TRBJ2-5; D remains ambiguous. The CDR3 is 11 amino acids. Germline values: CDR1 LGHDT, CDR2 YNNKEL (reference sequence). Deletions cut 7 bases from V and 5 bases from J, with 8 bases between. CDR3 DNA sequence: TGTGCCAGCACCCTACGGGAGACCCAGTACTTC. It is translated as CASTLRETQYF.